This record looks at one T cell receptor beta chain sequence and its context. This table comes from immunoSEQ multiplex PCR, and its TCRdb copy is limited to in-frame clones, with some not included. The table records about 1,500,000 clones, roughly 95% of them present only once. These data belong to a study of shared clonotypes between healthy human individuals. The germline V gene has CDR1 SGHRS and CDR2 YFSETQ. Trimming took 5 bases from V and 7 from J; bases not matched to a gene: 12. The CDR3 runs 17 residues. The V and J genes are TRBV5-1 and TRBJ2-1; 13 bases fit TRBD2. The clonotype was recovered from a man in his thirties or forties in good health. Sequenced input: naive CD4+ T cells sorted from blood. Subset of the sample: CD45RA+ positively selected. CDR3 residues: CASSFGPGLAGLNEQFF. CDR3 coding DNA: TGCGCCAGCAGTTTTGGGCCGGGACTAGCGGGATTGAATGAGCAGTTCTTC.